Listed below are T cell receptor beta chains from one sample, sequenced in a study of T-cell memory formation after mild COVID-19. From the 5' RACE reads, TCRdb called clonotypes with MiXCR, one entry per CDR3 protein. Of 550,000 to 600,000 distinct CDR3 sequences listed, 15% to 20% are singletons. Sequenced: PBMCs or a T cell subset sorted from them (not recorded which). Receptor source: an adult woman who had mild COVID-19 (a few samples of this study predate the infection). Cell type and time point are not known. CDR3s include the opening cysteine and the closing phenylalanine or tryptophan. The D gene is left open where the match is weak. Not every row has a clone size; where given, it reads once, few, many or a size class.

cdr3_length	clone_size	v_call	j_call	d_call	cdr3_nt	cdr3_aa
13	.	TRBV27	TRBJ2-1	.	TGTGCCAGCAGTTTTAGGAACGACAATGAGCAGTTCTTC	CASSFRNDNEQFF
14	few	TRBV28	TRBJ1-6	.	TGTGCCACCACGACAGTATTGGGGAATTCACCCCTCCACTTT	CATTTVLGNSPLHF
13	many	TRBV20-1	TRBJ2-3	.	TGCAGTGCTAGACCTCTGAGCACAGATACGCAGTATTTT	CSARPLSTDTQYF
15	.	TRBV3-1	TRBJ2-1	.	TGTGCCAGCAGCCCAGTCCTGGGGGCGCGTAATGAGCAGTTCTTC	CASSPVLGARNEQFF
15	.	TRBV9	TRBJ1-1	.	TGTGCCAGCAGCTCAAGCGGGGGACGAGGAACTGAAGCTTTCTTT	CASSSSGGRGTEAFF
14	.	TRBV7-9	TRBJ2-1	.	TGTGCCAGCAGCTTAGGTGGAAAGGGGAATGAGCAGTTCTTC	CASSLGGKGNEQFF
13	many	TRBV3-1	TRBJ1-1	.	TGCGCCAGCAGCCAAGACATGAACACTGAAGCTTTCTTT	CASSQDMNTEAFF
14	few	TRBV4-2	TRBJ2-7	.	TGTGCCAGCAGCCAAGTAGGTCGGGTGGTAGAGCAGTACTTC	CASSQVGRVVEQYF
14	.	TRBV5-1	TRBJ1-1	.	TGCGCCAGCAGCTTGGTAGGGGACGACACTGAAGCTTTCTTT	CASSLVGDDTEAFF
16	.	TRBV9	TRBJ2-3	TRBD2	TGTGCCAGCAGCGTAGAGGGCGGGGGTGCCGCAGATACGCAGTATTTT	CASSVEGGGAADTQYF
14	.	TRBV19	TRBJ1-5	.	TGTGCCTCTTATAATGGGGGGAGCAATCAGCCCCAGCATTTT	CASYNGGSNQPQHF
15	.	TRBV6-1	TRBJ2-7	TRBD1	TGTGCCAGCAGACTGGCCGGGGACAGATTTGACGAGCAGTACTTC	CASRLAGDRFDEQYF
15	few	TRBV15	TRBJ1-2	.	TGTGCCACCAGCAGACCCCGAGGGGGGGGCAGAGGCTACACCTTC	CATSRPRGGGRGYTF
15	.	TRBV7-2	TRBJ1-2	TRBD1	TGTGCCAGCAGCTTAGCGACGGCAGGGGGCTATGGCTACACCTTC	CASSLATAGGYGYTF
15	few	TRBV7-2	TRBJ1-4	TRBD1	TGTGCCAGCAGCCCTCGGACAGGGCGGAACGAAAAACTGTTTTTT	CASSPRTGRNEKLFF
16	few	TRBV6-2/TRBV6-3	TRBJ1-6	.	TGTGCCAGCAGATGGAGGTGGAGCTCCTATAATTCACCCCTCCACTTT	CASRWRWSSYNSPLHF
14	.	TRBV20-1	TRBJ2-3	TRBD2	TGCAGTGCTCGAGCGGGGGGCCCCAAAGATACGCAGTATTTT	CSARAGGPKDTQYF
14	.	TRBV6-6	TRBJ1-2	.	TGTGCCAGCAGTTACAAGGGAAATAGCTATGGCTACACCTTC	CASSYKGNSYGYTF
17	few	TRBV2	TRBJ2-6	TRBD2	TGTGCCAGCAGAGGACTAGCGGGAGGGTTAAGGGCCAACGTCCTGACTTTC	CASRGLAGGLRANVLTF
15	few	TRBV15	TRBJ1-6	.	TGTGCCACCAGCAGAGGGACCGGGGGCAACTCACCCCTCCACTTT	CATSRGTGGNSPLHF
15	.	TRBV9	TRBJ1-4	.	TGTGCCAGCAGCGTAGGATATCAGCTGAATGAAAAACTGTTTTTT	CASSVGYQLNEKLFF
16	many	TRBV6-1	TRBJ2-3	.	TGTGCCAGCAGTGAAGCAGCCGGCTCATCCACAGATACGCAGTATTTT	CASSEAAGSSTDTQYF
14	many	TRBV5-1	TRBJ2-7	.	TGCGCCAGCAGCTTGTATGGTAGCTCCTACGAGCAGTACTTC	CASSLYGSSYEQYF
15	few	TRBV6-1	TRBJ1-4	.	TGTGCCAGCAGTCCAATCCCCGGACGCGGTGAAAAACTGTTTTTT	CASSPIPGRGEKLFF
18	.	TRBV3-1	TRBJ2-3	.	TGTGCCAGCAGCCAAGATCCCGTCGACCCCTTAGACACAGATACGCAGTATTTT	CASSQDPVDPLDTDTQYF
17	few	TRBV4-2	TRBJ2-5	TRBD1	TGTGCCAGCAGCCAAGTCCTGGGACAGGGGGCCCAAGAGACCCAGTACTTC	CASSQVLGQGAQETQYF
13	.	TRBV7-9	TRBJ1-1	.	TGTGCCAGCAGTCAGGGGTCCCACACTGAAGCTTTCTTT	CASSQGSHTEAFF
18	few	TRBV10-3	TRBJ2-7	TRBD1	TGTGCCATCAGTGAGCCGGGACAGGGGCCGACCAGGACCTACGAGCAGTACTTC	CAISEPGQGPTRTYEQYF
17	.	TRBV7-2	TRBJ2-1	TRBD2	TGTGCCAGCAGCTTAGGCGGAGCGCTAGCGGACCTTGGGGAGCAGTTCTTC	CASSLGGALADLGEQFF
14	many	TRBV5-1	TRBJ1-1	.	TGCGCCAGCAGCCCCCCGGGACAGAACACTGAAGCTTTCTTT	CASSPPGQNTEAFF
17	once	TRBV3-1	TRBJ2-5	.	TGTGCCAGCAGCCAAGATGAGGACTTTGCGGCCCAAGAGACCCAGTACTTC	CASSQDEDFAAQETQYF
16	.	TRBV18	TRBJ1-2	.	TGTGCCAGCTCACCAAACCGGGGGCAGGCGGACTATGGCTACACCTTC	CASSPNRGQADYGYTF
16	.	TRBV10-3	TRBJ2-3	TRBD2	TGTGCCATCAGGGCACCTAGCGGGATAGGAACAGATACGCAGTATTTT	CAIRAPSGIGTDTQYF
12	.	TRBV30	TRBJ1-5	.	TGTGCCTGGAGTGTTTGGGGTCAGCCCCAGCATTTT	CAWSVWGQPQHF
13	.	TRBV10-2	TRBJ1-5	.	TGCGCCAGCACCGGGTTGAGCAATCAGCCCCAGCATTTT	CASTGLSNQPQHF
11	few	TRBV12-3/TRBV12-4	TRBJ2-7	.	TGTGCCAGCAGCCGGGGGGGACAGCCTTACTTC	CASSRGGQPYF
13	few	TRBV29-1	TRBJ2-7	TRBD1	TGCAGCGTAACCGACAGGGGGAGGTACGAGCAGTACTTC	CSVTDRGRYEQYF
15	.	TRBV12-3/TRBV12-4	TRBJ2-5	TRBD1	TGTGCCAGCAGTCCTCCGGGACAGGGTAGAGAGACCCAGTACTTC	CASSPPGQGRETQYF
14	few	TRBV10-3	TRBJ2-3	TRBD1	TGTGCCACCGGGACAGGGGGCTTTACAGATACGCAGTATTTT	CATGTGGFTDTQYF
16	.	TRBV11-2	TRBJ2-7	.	TGTGCCAGCAGCTTAGGGCCAGGGGTGATCTCCTACGAGCAGTACTTC	CASSLGPGVISYEQYF
16	.	TRBV5-5	TRBJ1-5	TRBD1	TGTGCCAGCAGTCCCCAGGGGGGACAGGCGAATCAGCCCCAGCATTTT	CASSPQGGQANQPQHF
14	.	TRBV6-1	TRBJ1-1	.	TGTGCCAGCATACCCCACCCGTCTTACACTGAAGCTTTCTTT	CASIPHPSYTEAFF
11	.	TRBV3-1	TRBJ2-3	.	TGTGCCAGCAGCCAAACTTCCACGCAGTATTTT	CASSQTSTQYF
13	few	TRBV19	TRBJ1-5	.	TGTGCCAGTTCGACGGAGCGCAATCAGCCCCAGCATTTT	CASSTERNQPQHF
19	.	TRBV4-3	TRBJ2-5	TRBD2	TGCGCCAGCAGCCGGGGACTAGCGGGAGAAGGCCCTAGGGTAGAGACCCAGTACTTC	CASSRGLAGEGPRVETQYF
15	.	TRBV4-3	TRBJ2-2	TRBD1	TGCGCCAGCAGCGTACGGTACAGGGGGACCGGGGAGCTGTTTTTT	CASSVRYRGTGELFF
15	.	TRBV24-1	TRBJ2-7	TRBD1	TGTGCCACCAGTGACGCCGGGACAGGCTCCTACGAGCAGTACTTC	CATSDAGTGSYEQYF
15	few	TRBV7-9	TRBJ2-7	TRBD1	TGTGCCAGCAGCAAGAGGACAGGGGGGTGGTACGAGCAGTACTTC	CASSKRTGGWYEQYF
18	.	TRBV3-1	TRBJ1-1	TRBD1	TGTGCCAGCAGCTACCGGGACAGGGCACTACCATCGAACACTGAAGCTTTCTTT	CASSYRDRALPSNTEAFF
13	.	TRBV13	TRBJ1-5	.	TGTGCCAGCAGCTTCGGACGTTCACAGCCCAAGCATTTT	CASSFGRSQPKHF